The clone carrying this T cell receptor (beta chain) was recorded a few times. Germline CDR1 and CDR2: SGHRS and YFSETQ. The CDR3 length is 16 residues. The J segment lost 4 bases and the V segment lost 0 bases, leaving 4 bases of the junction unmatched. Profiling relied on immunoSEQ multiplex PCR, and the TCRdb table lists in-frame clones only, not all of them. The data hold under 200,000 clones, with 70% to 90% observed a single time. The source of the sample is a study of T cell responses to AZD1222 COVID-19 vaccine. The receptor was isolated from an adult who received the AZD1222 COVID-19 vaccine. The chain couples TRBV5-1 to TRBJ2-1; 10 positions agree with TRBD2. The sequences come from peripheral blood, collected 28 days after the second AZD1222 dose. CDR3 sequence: CASSLEASGGYNEQFF. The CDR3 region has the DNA TGCGCCAGCAGCTTGGAGGCTAGCGGGGGATACAATGAGCAGTTCTTC.